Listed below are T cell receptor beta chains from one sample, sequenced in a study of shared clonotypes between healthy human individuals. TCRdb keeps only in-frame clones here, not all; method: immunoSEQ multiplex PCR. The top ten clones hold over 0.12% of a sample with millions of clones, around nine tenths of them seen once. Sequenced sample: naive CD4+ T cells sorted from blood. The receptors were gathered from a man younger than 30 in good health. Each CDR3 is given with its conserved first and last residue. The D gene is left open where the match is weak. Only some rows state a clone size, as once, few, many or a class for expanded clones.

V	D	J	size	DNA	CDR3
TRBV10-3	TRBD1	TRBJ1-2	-	TGTGCCATCAGCGAAATGACAGGGCTGCCTGGCTACACCTTC	CAISEMTGLPGYTF
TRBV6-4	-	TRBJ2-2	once	TGTGCCAGCAGTGACCGCAGCAGAGGGGAGCTGTTTTTT	CASSDRSRGELFF
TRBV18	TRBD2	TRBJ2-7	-	TGTGCCAGTTGCCCACTAGCGGGGGTCTACGAGCAGTACTTC	CASCPLAGVYEQYF
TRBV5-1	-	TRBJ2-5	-	TGCGCCAGCAGCTTGGTTCTCGGGGCCCGGGAGACCCAGTACTTC	CASSLVLGARETQYF
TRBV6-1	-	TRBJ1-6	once	TGTGCCAGCAGTGAAGCAATGGGAAATTCACCCCTCCACTTT	CASSEAMGNSPLHF
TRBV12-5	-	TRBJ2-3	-	TGTGCTAGTGGTTTGGTACGAGGAGGAGATACGCAGTATTTT	CASGLVRGGDTQYF
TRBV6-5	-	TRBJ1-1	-	TGTGCCAGCAGTTACTCCTTAACCGTCGAAGGCACTGAAGCTTTCTTT	CASSYSLTVEGTEAFF
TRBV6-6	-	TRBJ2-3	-	TGTGCCAGCAGTTACGGGGCTAGCACAGATAAGCAGTATTTT	CASSYGASTDKQYF
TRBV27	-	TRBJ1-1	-	TGTGCCAGCAGTCCCTGGGGAGGATTGAACACTGAAGCTTTCTTT	CASSPWGGLNTEAFF
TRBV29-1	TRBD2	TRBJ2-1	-	TGCAGCGTTGAAGTCGGACTAGCGGGAGGTGAGCAGTTCTTC	CSVEVGLAGGEQFF
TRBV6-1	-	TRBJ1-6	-	TGTGCCAGCAGTGAATCATGGCAGAATTCACCCCTCCACTTT	CASSESWQNSPLHF
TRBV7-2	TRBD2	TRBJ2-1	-	TGTGCCAGCAGCTTAGGGTCCGGGACTAGCGGGAGCAATGAGCAGTTCTTC	CASSLGSGTSGSNEQFF
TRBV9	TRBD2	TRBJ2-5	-	TGTGCCAGCAGCGTAGCCGGGGGGGAGACCCAGTACTTC	CASSVAGGETQYF
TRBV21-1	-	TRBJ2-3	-	TGTGCCAGCAGCAAAGGAGGCGCGTACCGCGGGGGTGGAGATACGCAGTATTTT	CASSKGGAYRGGGDTQYF
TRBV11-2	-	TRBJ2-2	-	TGTGCCAGCAGCTTAGCTGTGCGTCATGGCGGGGAGCTGTTTTTT	CASSLAVRHGGELFF
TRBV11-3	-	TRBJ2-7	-	TGTGCCAGCAGCTTAAAGTATACCAAGCAGTACTTC	CASSLKYTKQYF
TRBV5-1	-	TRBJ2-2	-	TGCGCCAGCAGCCCTACGACAGCGAACACCGGGGAGCTGTTTTTT	CASSPTTANTGELFF